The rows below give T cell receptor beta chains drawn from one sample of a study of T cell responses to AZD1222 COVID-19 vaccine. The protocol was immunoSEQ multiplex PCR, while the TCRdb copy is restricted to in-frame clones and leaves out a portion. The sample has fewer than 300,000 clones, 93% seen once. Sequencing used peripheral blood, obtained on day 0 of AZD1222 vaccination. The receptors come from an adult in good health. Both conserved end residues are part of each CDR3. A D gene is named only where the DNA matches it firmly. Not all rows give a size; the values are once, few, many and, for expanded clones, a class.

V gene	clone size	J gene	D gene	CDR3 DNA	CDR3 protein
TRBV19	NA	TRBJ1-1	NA	TGTGCCAGTAGTATAGCCCGGAACACTGAAGCTTTCTTT	CASSIARNTEAFF
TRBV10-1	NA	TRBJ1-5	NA	TGCGCCAGCAGAACCAGGCGAGTTCCTCCCAATCAGCCCCAGCATTTT	CASRTRRVPPNQPQHF
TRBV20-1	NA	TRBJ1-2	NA	TGCAGTGCCTGGGCCCTAGGTGGCTACACCTTC	CSAWALGGYTF
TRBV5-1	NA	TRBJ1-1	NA	TGCGCCAGCAGCTTGGGGGCCGGGGGCACTGAAGCTTTCTTT	CASSLGAGGTEAFF
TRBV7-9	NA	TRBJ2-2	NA	TGTGCCAGCAGCGGACAGACCGGGGAGCTGTTTTTT	CASSGQTGELFF
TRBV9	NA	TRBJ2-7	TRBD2	TGTGCCAGCAGCGTAGCTCCTACTAGCGGCTCCTACGAGCAGTACTTC	CASSVAPTSGSYEQYF
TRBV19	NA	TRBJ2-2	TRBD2	TGTGCCAGCACTAGCGGGAGGAACACCGGGGAGCTGTTTTTT	CASTSGRNTGELFF
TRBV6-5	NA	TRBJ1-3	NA	TGTGCCAGCAGTTACTCGAAGGCGGAAGGAAACACCATATATTTT	CASSYSKAEGNTIYF
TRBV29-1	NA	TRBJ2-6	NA	TGCAGCGTTGAAGATTGGGGCTCTGGGGCCAACGTCCTGACTTTC	CSVEDWGSGANVLTF
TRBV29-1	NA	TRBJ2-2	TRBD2	TGCAGCGGGGAACTAGCGGGGAAGAACACCGGGGAGCTGTTTTTT	CSGELAGKNTGELFF
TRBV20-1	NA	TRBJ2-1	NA	TGCAGTGCTAGTTGGAGGGATGAGCAGTTCTTC	CSASWRDEQFF
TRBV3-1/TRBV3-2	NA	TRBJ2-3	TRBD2	TGTGCCAGCAGCCCTTGGACTAGCGGGGGCACAGATACGCAGTATTTT	CASSPWTSGGTDTQYF
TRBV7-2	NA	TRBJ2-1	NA	TGTGCCAGCATGGACCCCCGGGGGAGCTCCTACAATGAGCAGTTCTTC	CASMDPRGSSYNEQFF
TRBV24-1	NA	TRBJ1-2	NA	TGTGCCACCAGTACTCCAGCGTCAGCAGGCAACTATGGCTACACCTTC	CATSTPASAGNYGYTF
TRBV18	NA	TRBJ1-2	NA	TGTGCCAGCTCGCCGGGCCGGGGGCGTTATGGCTACACCTTC	CASSPGRGRYGYTF
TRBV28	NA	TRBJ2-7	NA	TGTGCCAGCAGTTTACCCTCCTTGGCTTACGAGCAGTACTTC	CASSLPSLAYEQYF
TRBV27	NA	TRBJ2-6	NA	TGTGCCAGCAGTTTAACCCCCGGGTATGGGGCCAACGTCCTGACTTTC	CASSLTPGYGANVLTF
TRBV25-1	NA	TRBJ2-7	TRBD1	TGTGCCAGCAGTGAATCGGAACTATGGACAGGGAAGGACTACGAGCAGTACTTC	CASSESELWTGKDYEQYF
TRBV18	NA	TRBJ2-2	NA	TGTGCCAGCTCACCACCGATGGGGGAATTCGGGGAGCTGTTTTTT	CASSPPMGEFGELFF
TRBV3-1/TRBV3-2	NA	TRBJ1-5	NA	TGTGCCAGCAGCCGAGTAGTGGGGAGTCAGCCCCAGCATTTT	CASSRVVGSQPQHF
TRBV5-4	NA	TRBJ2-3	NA	TGTGCCAGCAGCTCGACGGGAGAGACGCAGTATTTT	CASSSTGETQYF
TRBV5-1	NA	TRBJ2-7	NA	TGCGCCAGCTCCACAATTACAGGGTTTAACTACGAGCAGTACTTC	CASSTITGFNYEQYF
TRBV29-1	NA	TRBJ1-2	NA	TGCAGCGTGGTACAGGGAACTTCTAACTATGGCTACACCTTC	CSVVQGTSNYGYTF
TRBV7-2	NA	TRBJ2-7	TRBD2	TGTGCCAGCAGCCCTATCGGGGGGGAAACCTACGAGCAGTACTTC	CASSPIGGETYEQYF
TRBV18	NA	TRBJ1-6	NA	TGTGCCAGCTCACCACTAGGCAGGGGTGAATATAATTCACCCCTCCACTTT	CASSPLGRGEYNSPLHF
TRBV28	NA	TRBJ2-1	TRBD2	TGTGCCAGCCTGACTAGCGGGCTATACAATGAGCAGTTCTTC	CASLTSGLYNEQFF
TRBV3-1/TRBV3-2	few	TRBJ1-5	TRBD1	TGTGCCAGCAGCCAAGATCGGACAGGGGGCGAAGGGCCCCAGCATTTT	CASSQDRTGGEGPQHF
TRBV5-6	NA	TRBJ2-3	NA	TGTGCCAGCAGCTCCCTAGCAGGCGCGGATACGCAGTATTTT	CASSSLAGADTQYF
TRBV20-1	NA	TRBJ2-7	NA	TGCAGTGCTAGTGTGCGCGAGCAGTACTTC	CSASVREQYF
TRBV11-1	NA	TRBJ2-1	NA	TGTGCCAGCTCCGGGACATCCCACAATGAGCAGTTCTTC	CASSGTSHNEQFF
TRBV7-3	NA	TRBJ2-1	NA	TGTGCCAGCAGCTTAGCGGCTAGCTCCTACAATGAGCAGTTCTTC	CASSLAASSYNEQFF
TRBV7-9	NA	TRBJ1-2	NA	TGTGCCAGCAGCTTAAGGCCAGGCTATGGCTACACCTTC	CASSLRPGYGYTF
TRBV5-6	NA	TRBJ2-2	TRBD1	TGTGCCAGCAGCCCGACAGGGAGGAACACCGGGGAGCTGTTTTTT	CASSPTGRNTGELFF
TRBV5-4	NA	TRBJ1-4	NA	TGTGCCAGCAGCTTCTCAGACACTCCTAATGAAAAACTGTTTTTT	CASSFSDTPNEKLFF
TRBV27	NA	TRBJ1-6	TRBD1	TGTGCCAGCAGACTGGACAGGGGAAATAATTCACCCCTCCACTTT	CASRLDRGNNSPLHF
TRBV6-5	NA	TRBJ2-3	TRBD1	TGTGCCAGCAGCTCCAGGGGGAGAGGAGATACGCAGTATTTT	CASSSRGRGDTQYF
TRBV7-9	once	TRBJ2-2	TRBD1	TGTGCCAGCAGCTCCACAGGGGGCAGTTACACCGGGGAGCTGTTTTTT	CASSSTGGSYTGELFF
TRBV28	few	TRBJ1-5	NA	TGTGCCAGCAGTGGACCTCAGCCCCAGCATTTT	CASSGPQPQHF
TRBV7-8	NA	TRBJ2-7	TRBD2	TGTGCCAGCAGCCAGCGTTGGGGGCAAGGGACTAGCGGCTACTACGAGCAGTACTTC	CASSQRWGQGTSGYYEQYF
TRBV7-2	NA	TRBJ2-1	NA	TGTGCCAGCAGCCTTAGAAGTGGGAGCTCCTACAATGAGCAGTTCTTC	CASSLRSGSSYNEQFF
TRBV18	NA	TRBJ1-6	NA	TGTGCCAGCTCACCGGCAGGGAGGGATTCACCCCTCCACTTT	CASSPAGRDSPLHF
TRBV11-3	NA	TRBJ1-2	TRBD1	TGTGCCAGCAGCTTTGGACAGGGGGTGTTTGGCTACACCTTC	CASSFGQGVFGYTF